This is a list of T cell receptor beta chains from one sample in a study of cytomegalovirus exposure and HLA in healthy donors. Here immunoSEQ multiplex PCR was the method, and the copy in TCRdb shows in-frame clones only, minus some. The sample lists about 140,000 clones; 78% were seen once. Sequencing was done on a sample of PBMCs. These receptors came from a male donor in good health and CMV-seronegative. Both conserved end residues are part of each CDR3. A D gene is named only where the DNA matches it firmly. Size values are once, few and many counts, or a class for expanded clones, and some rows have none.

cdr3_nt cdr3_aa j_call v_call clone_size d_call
TGTTCCAGCAGCTTAGTCCAGCGGGAGGACCCAGATACGCAGTATTTT CSSSLVQREDPDTQYF TRBJ2-3 TRBV7-9 - TRBD2
TGTGCCAGCTACGGGACAGGGATTAACTATGGCTACACCTTC CASYGTGINYGYTF TRBJ1-2 TRBV9 - TRBD1
TGCGCCAGCAGCTTGCGGTCCGAAAACACTGAAGCTTTCTTT CASSLRSENTEAFF TRBJ1-1 TRBV5-1 - -
TGTGCCAGTAGTACACATCAGCGGGAGCAGAGCTACAATGAGCAGTTCTTC CASSTHQREQSYNEQFF TRBJ2-1 TRBV19 - TRBD2
TGTGCCAGCAGAAAAACGGGACAGCTCTCCTACAATGAGCAGTTCTTC CASRKTGQLSYNEQFF TRBJ2-1 TRBV25-1 - TRBD1
TGTGCCAGCAGTTATAGCGGGAGGGCCCACGAGCAGTACTTC CASSYSGRAHEQYF TRBJ2-7 TRBV27 - TRBD2
TGTGCTACCTACCCTGAAGCTTTCTTT CATYPEAFF TRBJ1-1 TRBV12-5 once -
TGTGCCAGCCGCGGAGGGTTAGATTACAACACCGGGGAGCTGTTTTTT CASRGGLDYNTGELFF TRBJ2-2 TRBV6-6 - -
TGTGCCAGCAGTCTGGCGCCGGGACAGGGGGATGGCTACACCTTC CASSLAPGQGDGYTF TRBJ1-2 TRBV2 - TRBD1
TGTGCCACCAGCAGAAATCTAGGACTAGCGGGAGCCTCCTACGAGCAGTACTTC CATSRNLGLAGASYEQYF TRBJ2-7 TRBV15 - TRBD2
TGTGCCAGCAGTTTGTTGGGAGGCGACTACACCTTC CASSLLGGDYTF TRBJ1-2 TRBV28 - -
TGTGCCAGCGGGGCGGATTTCGCGGGAGGGGGCGAGCAGTACTTC CASGADFAGGGEQYF TRBJ2-7 TRBV2 - TRBD2
TGTGCCGGCAGCATAACAGGGACGGCGCACGAGCAGTACTTC CAGSITGTAHEQYF TRBJ2-7 TRBV9 - -
TGTGCCAGCAGCTTTGACTACGAGCAGTACTTC CASSFDYEQYF TRBJ2-7 TRBV7-9 - -
TGTGCCTGGTCTAGCTCGGATGAGCAGTTCTTC CAWSSSDEQFF TRBJ2-1 TRBV30 - -
TGTGCCAGCTCACCGTCACAGGGGGCAAGGGATCAGCCCCAGCATTTT CASSPSQGARDQPQHF TRBJ1-5 TRBV18 - TRBD1
TGCGCCAGCAGCACCCGACTTTTCGGGGCAACTAATGAAAAACTGTTTTTT CASSTRLFGATNEKLFF TRBJ1-4 TRBV4-1 - -
TGTGCCAGCAGCTTGGGACAGGGGACGGTATACTATGGCTACCCCTTC CASSLGQGTVYYGYPF TRBJ1-2 TRBV5-4 - TRBD1
TGTGCCAGCAGCTTGCGACAGGGGGGTATTGGTGAGCAGTTCTTC CASSLRQGGIGEQFF TRBJ2-1 TRBV9 few TRBD1
TGTGCCAGCAGCGAACCGGGACAGGGTGGAAACACCATATATTTT CASSEPGQGGNTIYF TRBJ1-3 TRBV2 - TRBD1